This TCR beta chain was recorded in a study of T cells after yellow fever vaccination. This clonotype was observed many times. The target antigen is unknown. General study results and limits: Reappearing after the booster were most of the clones from primary vaccination (about 96% CD4, 75% to 90% CD8). Though weaker, the secondary response peaked faster, on day 5 versus 15. Clonotypes found in both CD4 and CD8 compartments made up a small share.

From germline, CDR1 is LGHDT and CDR2 YNNKEL (reference sequence). V lost 7 bases to trimming and J lost 3 bases; unmatched junction nucleotides: 13. The CDR3 is made up of 16 amino acids. TCRdb ran MiXCR on the 5' RACE reads and lists one entry per CDR3 protein. The table has some 400,000 distinct CDR3 sequences, 6.2% seen once. The receptor comes from a man aged 25-45 years who received the YFV17D yellow fever vaccine. The chain couples TRBV3-1 to TRBJ2-5, with 8 positions matching TRBD2. The source was PBMCs, collected 5 days after the yellow fever booster vaccination. In DNA, the CDR3 is TGTGCCAGCATGTCAAGACGGGAGGGTCCCGAAGAGACCCAGTACTTC. Residues: CASMSRREGPEETQYF.